The next 15 T cell receptor beta chains were all read from a single sample in a study of T cell clusters in autoimmune cytopenias. One tube held mixed TRB-A and TRB-B primer pools for touch-down PCR. TCRdb re-called the multiplex PCR reads and catalogs CDR3 proteins one per entry, DNA excluded. This sample carries over 7,000 distinct CDR3 sequences, with over 3% going to the ten biggest clones. Each sample's input was roughly 230 ng genomic DNA, some 38,000 genome equivalents. Sequenced sample: peripheral blood. Receptors were obtained from a human donor with an autoimmune cytopenia or autoimmune hepatitis (not recorded which).

The chain recombines TRBV20-1 with TRBJ2-4; TCRdb indicates TRBD2, and absent DNA this call remains unverified. Looked up from germline, CDR1 is DFQATT and CDR2 is SNEGSKA (reference sequence). The CDR3 spans 14 residues. The CDR3 is CSAGLRTRQNIQYF.

By frequency, this clonotype registers medium-sized. The CDR3: CASVPRVNTGELFF. The chain employs TRBV6-1 and TRBJ2-2; TCRdb's assignment of TRBD1 cannot be checked, as there is no DNA. This CDR3 spans 14 amino acids. Germline V gene lookup returns CDR1 MNHNS and CDR2 SASEGT.

Considering frequency, this clonotype is medium-sized. The chain has TRBV29-1 and TRBJ2-2; TCRdb selects TRBD1, and the lack of DNA leaves this call unchecked. The germline gives CDR1 SQVTM, CDR2 ANQGSEA. This CDR3 has 11 residues. The CDR3 reads CSFRDTGELFF.

By frequency, this clonotype is medium-sized (0.01 to 0.1%). The V call is TRBV27, the J call TRBJ1-2; TCRdb names TRBD1, which stays unverified in the absence of DNA. There are 15 residues in the CDR3. Germline V gene sequence: CDR1 MNHEY, CDR2 SMNVEV (reference sequence). The chain's CDR3 is CASSWTGTGEYGYTF.

This chain uses TRBV20-1 with TRBJ2-5; the TCRdb call, TRBD2, lacks DNA for checking. Germline V lookup: CDR1 DFQATT, CDR2 SNEGSKA (reference sequence). The CDR3 spans 13 residues. The CDR3 loop is CSGKREGMETQYF.

The genes are TRBV4-2 and TRBJ2-3; TCRdb selects TRBD2, and the lack of DNA leaves this call unchecked. The germline CDR1 and CDR2 sequences are LGHNA and YNFKEQ. The CDR3 is 18 residues long. CDR3 residues: CASSPSGSGDTNTDTQYF.

This CDR3 reads CASTQPSGGITGELFF. The chain joins TRBV5-1 to TRBJ2-2; TCRdb indicates TRBD2, and absent DNA this call remains unverified. The germline V gene has CDR1 SGHRS and CDR2 YFSETQ. CDR3 length: 16 amino acids.

The V gene is TRBV7-6, the J gene TRBJ1-5. Germline assignment: CDR1 SGHVS and CDR2 FNYEAQ. The CDR3 is 12 amino acids. CDR3 sequence: CASSPGNQPQHF.

According to its frequency, this clonotype is medium-sized. The chain combines TRBV6-5 with TRBJ1-2; TCRdb picks TRBD1, but there is no DNA to check that call. CDR1 is MNHEY and CDR2 is SVGAGI in the germline V gene. The length of the CDR3 is 16 residues. Here the CDR3 reads CASSRQGVDSHYGYTF.

This clonotype registers medium-sized by frequency. The V call is TRBV19, the J call TRBJ1-6. CDR1 and CDR2 (germline): LNHDA, SQIVND (reference sequence). The CDR3 contains 13 residues. CDR3 region: CASSIDRNSPLHF.

This clonotype is labeled medium-sized (0.01 to 0.1%) based on frequency. The V call is TRBV12-3 or TRBV12-4, the J call TRBJ2-2; as DNA is missing, the TRBD1 call by TCRdb cannot be tested. The CDR3 length is 13 residues. The CDR3 region is CASSDRNTGELFF.

Judged by frequency, this clonotype is medium-sized. The V call is TRBV19, the J call TRBJ2-2. The CDR3 is made up of 16 amino acids. Germline V gene data show CDR1 as LNHDA and CDR2 as SQIVND (reference sequence). The CDR3 sequence: CASSIPIQTGTGELFF. The full variable domain, with the rest looked up from reference TRBV19 and TRBJ2-2, is DGGITQSPKYLFRKEGQNVTLSCEQNLNHDAMYWYRQDPGQGLRLIYYSQIVNDFQKGDIAEGYSVSREKKESFPLTVTSAQKNPTAFYLCASSIPIQTGTGELFFGEGSRLTVL.

J is TRBJ2-2 and V is TRBV7-3. Looked up from germline, CDR1 is SGHTA and CDR2 is FQGTGA. This CDR3 region has 14 residues. CDR3 amino acids: CASSSDTNTGELFF.

The chain has TRBV20-1 and TRBJ1-3; TCRdb indicates TRBD1, and absent DNA this call remains unverified. Germline V gene lookup returns CDR1 DFQATT and CDR2 SNEGSKA (reference sequence). This CDR3 is 16 amino acids long. CDR3 amino acids: CSASHFGRGSGNTIYF.

By frequency, this clonotype registers medium-sized (0.01 to 0.1%). The V call is TRBV19, the J call TRBJ1-2; there is no DNA to check the TCRdb D call of TRBD1. This CDR3 spans 14 amino acids. The germline V gene encodes CDR1 LNHDA and CDR2 SQIVND (reference sequence). The CDR3 sequence is CASSYLGPAYGYTF.